This T cell receptor (beta chain) stems from a study of CD8+CD57+ T cells in acquired aplastic anemia. Individuals selected for sequencing had exhibited CD8+CD57+ cell expansion on flow cytometry. This CDR3 has 14 residues. Looked up from germline, CDR1 is MNHEY and CDR2 is SVGAGI. V lost 4 bases, J lost 6 bases, and 13 bases lay in between. Using genomic DNA as the template, TCR beta VDJ and CDR3 profiling was carried out. TCRdb passed the reads through MiXCR, listing each CDR3 protein once. The table includes some 120,000 distinct CDR3 sequences, approximately 41% detected once. Sample: sorted CD4+, CD8+, or CD8+CD57+ T cells (not recorded which) from PBMCs. The gene calls are TRBV6-5 and TRBJ2-1; D is unclear. The receptor's source is a human donor with aplastic anemia. The chain's CDR3 is CASSSRMWGNEQFF. The CDR3 nucleotides read TGTGCCAGCAGTTCACGCATGTGGGGCAATGAGCAGTTCTTC.